This T cell receptor (beta chain) is from a study of blood T cell repertoires in COVID-19. Study in general: Both acute and convalescent COVID-19 samples were obtained from the United States, Italy and Spain. Sample material is recorded as cDNA or gDNA derived from T cells, B-cell-depleted T cells, or PBMCs.

This clone has only one observation. Other DNA sequences from this sample encode an identical CDR3 as well. The germline V and J ends were trimmed by 8 bases and 0 bases, with 17 bases remaining between them. The CDR3 is 15 amino acids. The germline gives CDR1 LNHDA, CDR2 SQIVND (reference sequence). Per the original data handling: Reference gene primer amplification in the assay estimated nucleated cell counts. The method was immunoSEQ multiplex PCR; TCRdb's version includes in-frame clones alone and lacks a portion of them. The DNA gave D and trimming, while V, J and clone size come from that table. This table has 140,000 to 150,000 clones, 84% appearing once.

Sequencing input: peripheral blood. The sequence was collected from a human donor in a cohort sampled during active COVID-19. V and J are TRBV19 and TRBJ2-7; perhaps TRBD1 as D (6 bases). CDR3 sequence reads: CASSPGQGSSYEQYF. Written as DNA, the CDR3 is TGTGCCAGTTCCCCGGGACAAGGGAGCTCCTACGAGCAGTACTTC.